This T cell receptor beta chain stems from a study of T cells in Graves' hyperthyroidism and ophthalmopathy. Whole-study context: Peripheral blood was taken when the disease was first diagnosed, before any treatment began.

Study results and limitations: By a 13 V-J model, ophthalmopathy was set apart from stable hyperthyroidism.

Researchers took RNA transcripts and amplified the TCR beta CDR3 regions from them. TCR CDR3 regions were first amplified by RT-PCR with HTBI primers. TCRdb passed the multiplex PCR reads through MiXCR, listing each CDR3 protein once. The sample consists of about 620,000 distinct CDR3 sequences, 15% to 20% of them appearing once. Germline CDR1 SGHDT, CDR2 YYEEEE. The CDR3 is 15 amino acids. V lost 2 bases to trimming and J lost 4 bases, with 12 bases between them. Clinical symptoms, serum thyroxine, TRAb, thyroid ultrasound and orbital computed tomography informed diagnoses. PBMCs were collected from a 10 ml volume of fresh peripheral blood. On this clonotype: Its target is unknown.

V gene TRBV5-6 combines with J gene TRBJ2-2, with D possibly being TRBD1 (5 bases). The receptor was isolated from a woman in her twenties or thirties with Graves' hyperthyroidism. Sequenced sample: blood. The CDR3 reads CASSFNRQGTGELFF. CDR3 coding DNA: TGTGCCAGCAGCTTTAATCGCCAGGGCACCGGGGAGCTGTTTTTT.